The rows below give T cell receptor beta chains drawn from one sample of a study of cytomegalovirus exposure and HLA in healthy donors. The protocol was immunoSEQ multiplex PCR, while the TCRdb copy is restricted to in-frame clones and leaves out a portion. This sample has tens of thousands of clones, with roughly nine tenths found just once. Sample: PBMCs. Every receptor here comes from a man aged 18 to 30 in good health and CMV-seronegative. CDR3s include the opening cysteine and the closing phenylalanine or tryptophan. The order of the fields is J gene, clone size, D gene, V gene, CDR3 protein, CDR3 DNA. A D gene is named only where the DNA matches it firmly. Size is stated for part of the rows, as once, few or many counts, or as a class when the clone is expanded.

J gene: TRBJ2-5; clone size: NA; D gene: TRBD2; V gene: TRBV18; CDR3 protein: CASSPPSSGRALETQYF; CDR3 DNA: TGTGCCAGCTCACCACCGTCTAGCGGGAGGGCCTTAGAGACCCAGTACTTC
J gene: TRBJ2-1; clone size: NA; D gene: NA; V gene: TRBV28; CDR3 protein: CASSLPRLGAEQFF; CDR3 DNA: TGTGCCAGCAGTTTACCCAGACTAGGTGCTGAGCAGTTCTTC
J gene: TRBJ1-1; clone size: NA; D gene: NA; V gene: TRBV18; CDR3 protein: CASSIGNTEAFF; CDR3 DNA: TGTGCCAGCTCCATCGGGAACACTGAAGCTTTCTTT
J gene: TRBJ2-7; clone size: NA; D gene: NA; V gene: TRBV27; CDR3 protein: CASSRDSSYEQYF; CDR3 DNA: TGTGCCAGCAGTCGAGACAGCTCCTACGAGCAGTACTTC
J gene: TRBJ2-1; clone size: NA; D gene: TRBD1; V gene: TRBV29-1; CDR3 protein: CSVGRGTGGSNEQFF; CDR3 DNA: TGCAGCGTTGGTCGGGGGACAGGGGGAAGTAATGAGCAGTTCTTC
J gene: TRBJ2-2; clone size: NA; D gene: TRBD2; V gene: TRBV28; CDR3 protein: CASSQEDRAWGLASTGELFF; CDR3 DNA: TGTGCCAGCAGTCAGGAAGACAGGGCCTGGGGACTAGCGAGCACCGGGGAGCTGTTTTTT
J gene: TRBJ2-1; clone size: NA; D gene: NA; V gene: TRBV5-1; CDR3 protein: CASRLASPYNEQFF; CDR3 DNA: TGCGCCAGCAGACTAGCAAGCCCCTACAATGAGCAGTTCTTC
J gene: TRBJ2-2; clone size: NA; D gene: NA; V gene: TRBV10-2; CDR3 protein: CASSDRAGLNTGELFF; CDR3 DNA: TGCGCCAGCAGTGATCGGGCAGGGCTAAACACCGGGGAGCTGTTTTTT
J gene: TRBJ2-6; clone size: NA; D gene: NA; V gene: TRBV4-1; CDR3 protein: CASSATSAGLAGANVLTF; CDR3 DNA: TGCGCCAGCAGCGCCACAAGCGCAGGGCTAGCTGGGGCCAACGTCCTGACTTTC
J gene: TRBJ1-2; clone size: NA; D gene: NA; V gene: TRBV29-1; CDR3 protein: CSVEDPGGSSYTF; CDR3 DNA: TGCAGCGTTGAAGACCCGGGAGGGAGCAGCTACACCTTC
J gene: TRBJ2-5; clone size: few; D gene: NA; V gene: TRBV10-1; CDR3 protein: CASSDGPGIETQYF; CDR3 DNA: TGCGCCAGCAGTGACGGCCCAGGAATAGAGACCCAGTACTTC
J gene: TRBJ2-7; clone size: NA; D gene: NA; V gene: TRBV19; CDR3 protein: CASSNGVSYEQYF; CDR3 DNA: TGTGCCAGTAGCAACGGGGTCTCCTACGAGCAGTACTTC
J gene: TRBJ2-2; clone size: NA; D gene: TRBD2; V gene: TRBV13; CDR3 protein: CASSLRGVTGELFF; CDR3 DNA: TGTGCCAGCAGCTTACGGGGGGTCACCGGGGAGCTGTTTTTT
J gene: TRBJ2-5; clone size: once; D gene: TRBD1; V gene: TRBV5-4; CDR3 protein: CASSSTGVQETQYF; CDR3 DNA: TGTGCCAGCAGCTCTACAGGGGTCCAAGAGACCCAGTACTTC